Below are 28 T cell receptor beta chains sequenced from a single sample in a study of blood T cell repertoires in COVID-19. Generated by immunoSEQ multiplex PCR, the TCRdb table keeps only in-frame clones and is missing some. Here the sample spans tens of thousands of clones, approximately 84% being singletons. The sequenced sample was peripheral blood. The receptors were sampled from a man in his fifties or sixties with acute or convalescent COVID-19.

The rearrangement links TRBV7-2 to TRBJ2-7, with 10 positions matching TRBD1. This CDR3 has 15 residues. Germline CDR1 and CDR2: SGHTA and FQGNSA. J lost 2 bases, V lost 2 bases, and 3 bases had no gene match. CDR3 bases: TGTGCCAGCAGCTTAACGGGACAGGGGACCTACGAGCAGTACTTC. As protein: CASSLTGQGTYEQYF. The full variable domain, with the rest looked up from reference TRBV7-2 and TRBJ2-7, is GAGVSQSPSNKVTEKGKDVELRCDPISGHTALYWYRQSLGQGLEFLIYFQGNSAPDKSGLPSDRFSAERTGGSVSTLTIQRTQQEDSAVYLCASSLTGQGTYEQYFGPGTRLTVT.

The V gene is TRBV11-2, the J gene TRBJ2-1; D is ambiguous. The CDR3 loop spans 12 amino acids. V lost 5 bases and J 4 bases, leaving 6 bases between the germline ends. Per the germline V gene, CDR1 is SGHAT and CDR2 is FQNNGV. CDR3 sequence (DNA): TGTGCCAGCAGCATGACTTACAATGAGCAGTTCTTC. Protein product: CASSMTYNEQFF. Looking up the rest from reference TRBV11-2 and TRBJ2-1 gives the full variable domain: EAGVAQSPRYKIIEKRQSVAFWCNPISGHATLYWYQQILGQGPKLLIQFQNNGVVDDSQLPKDRFSAERLKGVDSTLKIQPAKLEDSAVYLCASSMTYNEQFFGPGTRLTVL.

This clone has a single count. The V gene is TRBV7-2, the J gene TRBJ2-7, with a tentative D call TRBD1 (6 bases). Germline V lookup: CDR1 SGHTA, CDR2 FQGNSA. Trimming took 5 bases from V and 3 from J, leaving 8 bases between them. CDR3 length: 12 residues. The CDR3 nucleotides are TGTGCCAGCAGCATACAGGGCTACGAGCAGTACTTC. Translated, it gives CASSIQGYEQYF.

This sequence joins TRBV7-2 and TRBJ1-1; D uncertain. The V gene lost 5 bases and the J gene lost 3 bases, with 19 bases spanning the gap. Germline V CDR1 and CDR2: SGHTA, FQGNSA. This CDR3 comprises 16 residues. CDR3 region: CASSPRLGGIYTEAFF. In nucleotides, the CDR3 is TGTGCCAGCAGCCCAAGGTTGGGAGGAATCTACACTGAAGCTTTCTTT.

The V call is TRBV20-1, the J call TRBJ2-7; D is unclear. The ends were cut back, 1 base at V and 7 bases at J, with 5 bases in the middle. The CDR3 is 10 amino acids. CDR1 and CDR2 from the germline V gene are DFQATT and SNEGSKA (reference sequence). The CDR3 coding sequence is TGCAGTGCTAGAGGCGGTGAGCAGTACTTC. This gives the protein CSARGGEQYF.

This chain links TRBV7-9 with TRBJ2-1; 8 positions agree with TRBD1. The trim removed 1 base at V and 15 bases at J, leaving 11 bases unmatched. The CDR3 extends over 14 amino acids. Germline CDR1 SEHNR, CDR2 FQNEAQ (reference sequence). In DNA form, the CDR3 reads TGTGCCAGCAGCTTAGGGGGTACAGGACAGGGAGGGTTCTTC. Encoded protein: CASSLGGTGQGGFF. Using reference TRBV7-9 and TRBJ2-1 for the parts outside the CDR3, the full variable domain is DTGVSQNPRHKITKRGQNVTFRCDPISEHNRLYWYRQTLGQGPEFLTYFQNEAQLEKSRLLSDRFSAERPKGSFSTLEIQRTEQGDSAMYLCASSLGGTGQGGFFGPGTRLTVL.

This clone was observed once. The V and J genes are TRBV19 and TRBJ2-3; 8 bases align to TRBD2. The CDR3 contains 15 residues. Per germline, CDR1 LNHDA and CDR2 SQIVND (reference sequence). After removal of 3 bases from V and 5 bases from J, the junction contained 7 bases not matched to a gene. The CDR3 protein is CASSMEGLDGDTQYF. The DNA of the CDR3 is TGTGCCAGTAGTATGGAGGGACTAGATGGAGATACGCAGTATTTT. Full variable domain (remainder filled in from reference TRBV19 and TRBJ2-3): DGGITQSPKYLFRKEGQNVTLSCEQNLNHDAMYWYRQDPGQGLRLIYYSQIVNDFQKGDIAEGYSVSREKKESFPLTVTSAQKNPTAFYLCASSMEGLDGDTQYFGPGTRLTVL.

This sequence joins TRBV4-1 and TRBJ1-2; a possible D gene is TRBD1 (6 bases). The CDR3 is 15 residues long. Germline CDR1 is MGHRA and CDR2 is YSYEKL. V dropped 6 bases and J dropped 4 bases, with 18 bases sitting between them. The CDR3 DNA reads as TGCGCCAGCAGTTGGGGAGGGGGGGCGAGCTATGGCTACACCTTC. This sequence encodes CASSWGGGASYGYTF.

This clone has just a few counts. The chain recombines TRBV6-5 with TRBJ1-1; 7 bases agree with TRBD1. The V and J ends lost 4 bases and 0 bases, in that order; junction bases with no gene match: 5. The CDR3 runs to 15 residues. Per germline, CDR1 MNHEY and CDR2 SVGAGI. For the CDR3, the DNA is TGTGCCAGCAGTTTAGGACAGGACATGAACACTGAAGCTTTCTTT. It codes for CASSLGQDMNTEAFF.

The CDR3: CASSYPGTLTGNTIYF. CDR3 DNA sequence: TGTGCCAGCAGTTATCCGGGGACTCTTACTGGAAACACCATATATTTT. The rearrangement links TRBV2 to TRBJ1-3; a weak D match, TRBD1 (5 bases). The CDR3 extends over 16 amino acids. The V end was cut by 5 bases, the J end by 2 bases, with 16 bases between. Per germline, CDR1 SNHLY and CDR2 FYNNEI.

A few counts support this clone. The J gene is TRBJ1-5, the V gene TRBV5-1; D possibly corresponds to TRBD1 (6 bases). The CDR3 has 16 residues. The V gene lost 2 bases and the J gene lost 7 bases, with 19 bases spanning the gap. CDR1 and CDR2 (germline): SGHRS, YFSETQ. The DNA of the CDR3 is TGCGCCAGCAGCTTATCCCCGCTACAGGGTCAACAGCCCCAGCATTTT. Its translation is CASSLSPLQGQQPQHF.

The chain joins TRBV5-5 to TRBJ2-2; D is undetermined. This CDR3 comprises 13 residues. The V gene lost 4 bases and the J gene lost 3 bases, with 7 bases spanning the gap. Germline V gene lookup returns CDR1 SGHKS and CDR2 YYEKEE (reference sequence). The CDR3 DNA reads as TGTGCCAGCAGCAGATCGGACACCGGGGAGCTGTTTTTT. This gives the protein CASSRSDTGELFF.

The chain joins TRBV7-2 to TRBJ1-5, with D possibly TRBD1 on 5 matching bases. The CDR3 sequence is 15 residues long. The germline CDR1 and CDR2 sequences are SGHTA and FQGNSA. Trimming took off 1 base at V and 7 bases at J, with 14 bases between the two ends. The CDR3 DNA reads TGTGCCAGCAGCTTAGAGGCAGGGTGGGGACAGCCCCAGCATTTT. Translating gives CASSLEAGWGQPQHF. Full variable domain (rest looked up from reference TRBV7-2 and TRBJ1-5): GAGVSQSPSNKVTEKGKDVELRCDPISGHTALYWYRQSLGQGLEFLIYFQGNSAPDKSGLPSDRFSAERTGGSVSTLTIQRTQQEDSAVYLCASSLEAGWGQPQHFGDGTRLSIL.

The chain uses TRBV6-6 and TRBJ1-3; D unresolved. The CDR3 length is 15 residues. Germline CDR1 MNHNY, CDR2 SVGAGI (reference sequence). The ends were cut back, 0 bases at V and 3 bases at J, with 9 bases in the middle. DNA of the CDR3: TGTGCCAGCAGTTACTCGCAGGCGATTGGAAACACCATATATTTT. This sequence encodes CASSYSQAIGNTIYF.

V gene TRBV4-1 combines with J gene TRBJ1-2; D is possibly TRBD1 (5 bases). CDR1 and CDR2 from the germline V gene are MGHRA and YSYEKL. V lost 4 bases, J lost 3 bases, and 18 bases lay in between. The CDR3 runs to 16 residues. The CDR3 bases are TGCGCCAGCAGCCTCTCAGGGTCGGGTACGGACTATGGCTACACCTTC. Its translation is CASSLSGSGTDYGYTF.

The chain joins TRBV7-8 to TRBJ2-1; D ambiguous. Germline CDR1 SGHVS, CDR2 FQNEAQ. CDR3 size: 16 residues. V was cut by 7 bases and J by 0 bases, with 16 bases left in between. CDR3 in DNA: TGTGCCAGCACCCCATCGACTCTTAGCTCCTACAATGAGCAGTTCTTC. Translating gives CASTPSTLSSYNEQFF.

The chain uses TRBV7-9 and TRBJ2-5, with D possibly being TRBD1 (6 bases). The V gene's germline CDR1 is SEHNR and CDR2 FQNEAQ (reference sequence). V was cut by 1 base and J by 3 bases, with 12 bases left in between. The CDR3 contains 15 residues. Written as DNA, the CDR3 is TGTGCCAGCAGCTTAGAGGTCGCAGGGGAAGAGACCCAGTACTTC. This translates into CASSLEVAGEETQYF.

The chain couples TRBV27 to TRBJ1-5; 9 bases match TRBD1. V lost 6 bases, J lost 3 bases, and 9 bases stayed unmatched. CDR3 length equals 16 residues. The germline V gene has CDR1 MNHEY and CDR2 SMNVEV (reference sequence). CDR3: CASRLQGAHPNQPQHF. DNA of the CDR3: TGTGCCAGCAGACTACAGGGGGCGCATCCCAATCAGCCCCAGCATTTT.

J is TRBJ1-2 and V is TRBV7-8; 10 bases match TRBD1. V shed 5 bases, J shed 3 bases, and the junction held 12 bases outside the gene matches. CDR3 length: 17 amino acids. Looked up from germline, CDR1 is SGHVS and CDR2 is FQNEAQ. CDR3: CASSLRETGGNDYGYTF. For the CDR3, the DNA is TGTGCCAGCAGCCTAAGGGAGACAGGGGGCAACGACTATGGCTACACCTTC.

The rearrangement links TRBV11-2 to TRBJ1-6; 8 nucleotides align to TRBD1. CDR1 SGHAT and CDR2 FQNNGV come from the germline V gene. The CDR3 has 14 residues. J gave up 7 bases and V 4 bases, and 3 bases lay outside the gene matches. The CDR3 DNA reads TGTGCCAGCAGCTGGGACAGGTTCAATTCACCCCTCCACTTT. Translation gives CASSWDRFNSPLHF. The full variable domain, completed using reference TRBV11-2 and TRBJ1-6, is EAGVAQSPRYKIIEKRQSVAFWCNPISGHATLYWYQQILGQGPKLLIQFQNNGVVDDSQLPKDRFSAERLKGVDSTLKIQPAKLEDSAVYLCASSWDRFNSPLHFGNGTRLTVT.

The CDR3, as DNA: TGTGCCAGCAGCCAAGATGGGGGACAGGGTGAAGGCTACACCTTC. It translates to CASSQDGGQGEGYTF. The chain uses TRBV4-2 and TRBJ1-2; 9 bases align to TRBD1. V was clipped by 0 bases and J by 8 bases; unmatched bases: 7. Germline CDR1 reads LGHNA; CDR2 reads YNFKEQ. The CDR3 consists of 15 residues.

The chain uses TRBV9 and TRBJ2-5, with TRBD2 matching 9 bases. CDR1 SGDLS and CDR2 YYNGEE come from the germline V gene. V lost 4 bases and J lost 5; bases outside the gene matches: 9. This CDR3 region has 15 residues. The CDR3 loop is CASSTYSSGAETQYF. CDR3 nucleotides: TGTGCCAGCAGCACTTACTCTAGCGGGGCGGAGACCCAGTACTTC.

The V call is TRBV6-5, the J call TRBJ2-1; unclear D gene. The CDR3 consists of 15 residues. V was clipped by 2 bases and J by 2 bases, with 10 bases between them. Germline CDR1 and CDR2: MNHEY and SVGAGI. The CDR3 DNA reads as TGTGCCAGCAGTTACGGTCGTAACACCTACAATGAGCAGTTCTTC. This translates into CASSYGRNTYNEQFF.

The V gene is TRBV12-3 or TRBV12-4, the J gene TRBJ2-2, with D tentatively TRBD2 (5 bases). V lost 5 bases and J lost 4, with 8 bases in between. This CDR3 is 13 amino acids long. CDR3 in DNA: TGTGCCAGCAGTCGGGGTCGCACCGGGGAGCTGTTTTTT. Translated, it gives CASSRGRTGELFF.

The sample holds a few counts of this clone. The chain combines TRBV21-1 with TRBJ1-2; the DNA was not used to check the table's D call, TRBD1. TRBV21-1 is an annotated pseudogene. This CDR3 is 18 amino acids long. The CDR3 DNA sequence: TGTGCCAGCAGCAAACCCCCCGGGACAGGGGGCTCTTCCGGTGGCTACACCTTC. It codes for CASSKPPGTGGSSGGYTF.

The rearrangement joins TRBV6-1 to TRBJ1-6; a weak D match, TRBD1 (5 bases). CDR1 is MNHNS, CDR2 SASEGT, per germline. This CDR3 is built from 13 residues. V shed 1 base and J shed 14 bases, with 12 bases lying between them. CDR3 amino acids: CASSEGGWMALHF. The CDR3 DNA reads TGTGCCAGCAGTGAAGGGGGCTGGATGGCCCTCCACTTT.

The chain has TRBV18 and TRBJ1-2, with 8 positions matching TRBD1. Germline V CDR1 and CDR2: KGHSH, LQKENI. V was pared by 4 bases and J by 0 bases, with 7 bases of the junction left unmatched. The CDR3 runs 16 residues. The CDR3 DNA reads TGTGCCAGCTCACTCCAGGGGGCCCGAGCTAACTATGGCTACACCTTC. This encodes CASSLQGARANYGYTF.

The V and J genes are TRBV7-9 and TRBJ2-2; D ambiguous. Germline values: CDR1 SEHNR, CDR2 FQNEAQ (reference sequence). The ends were cut back, 3 bases at V and 1 base at J, with 6 bases in the middle. This CDR3 contains 14 residues. The CDR3 spells CASSFGQNTGELFF. CDR3 coding DNA: TGTGCCAGCAGCTTTGGGCAGAACACCGGGGAGCTGTTTTTT.